The rows below give T cell receptor beta chains drawn from one sample of a study of T cells after yellow fever vaccination. TCRdb independently ran MiXCR on the 5' RACE reads; one entry per CDR3 protein. The table includes around 230,000 distinct CDR3 sequences, 6% to 8% detected once. Material: CD4+ T cells sorted from PBMCs, obtained on the day of the yellow fever booster vaccination. Source of these receptors: a man aged 30 to 39 who received the YFV17D yellow fever vaccine. CDR3s include the opening cysteine and the closing phenylalanine or tryptophan. D genes are given only for firm matches. Rows give clone size only sometimes, using once, few, many, or a class for an expanded clone.

cdr3_nt,cdr3_aa,v_call,d_call,clone_size,j_call
TGTGCCAGCAGTTTGGGGACAGGGCCAAGGGAGCAGTACTTC,CASSLGTGPREQYF,TRBV28,TRBD1,-,TRBJ2-7
TGCAGCGTTAAACCGGGACAGAGATACGAGCAGTACTTC,CSVKPGQRYEQYF,TRBV29-1,TRBD1,many,TRBJ2-7
TGTGCCAGCAGCTTAGATGGGAGAACCGGGGAGCTGTTTTTT,CASSLDGRTGELFF,TRBV11-2,-,many,TRBJ2-2
TGCAGTGCCCGGGGTGGGTTTCGAAATCAGCCCCAGCATTTT,CSARGGFRNQPQHF,TRBV20-1,-,few,TRBJ1-5
TGTGCCAGTCAAATACAGATCAGGGGGGTTCGCACCGGGGAGCTGTTTTTT,CASQIQIRGVRTGELFF,TRBV6-1,-,few,TRBJ2-2
TGCAGCGCCGGACAGGGGCGAAGCACAGATACGCAGTATTTT,CSAGQGRSTDTQYF,TRBV29-1,TRBD1,-,TRBJ2-3
TGTGCCAGCAGCTTAGATGGTAACTACGAGCAGTACTTC,CASSLDGNYEQYF,TRBV7-2,-,few,TRBJ2-7
TGTGCCAGCAGCACAGACAGGGGACTAATCAATGAGCAGTTCTTC,CASSTDRGLINEQFF,TRBV12-3/TRBV12-4,-,many,TRBJ2-1
TGCGCCAGCAGCCCCCTGGGGCTTGGGCACAATGAGCAGTTCTTC,CASSPLGLGHNEQFF,TRBV5-1,-,few,TRBJ2-1
TGCAGCGTTGGGGATAGCGGGATGTCTCGAACAGATACGCAGTATTTT,CSVGDSGMSRTDTQYF,TRBV29-1,TRBD2,-,TRBJ2-3
TGTGCCACCAGTGATTTGAAGACCCAGTACTTC,CATSDLKTQYF,TRBV24-1,-,many,TRBJ2-5
TGTGCCAGCAGTTGGAGGAATACCGGGACAGGGGGAGTGTACTTC,CASSWRNTGTGGVYF,TRBV27,TRBD1,few,TRBJ2-7
TGTGCCAGCAGCTTGGTGGCTAGCGGGTTCACAGATACGCAGTATTTT,CASSLVASGFTDTQYF,TRBV5-4,TRBD2,few,TRBJ2-3
TGTGCCAGCAGAGCTCTAGCAGCAGATACGCAGTATTTT,CASRALAADTQYF,TRBV12-3/TRBV12-4,-,many,TRBJ2-3
TGCGCCAGCAGCTTGACGGAAGAGACCCAGTACTTC,CASSLTEETQYF,TRBV5-1,-,-,TRBJ2-5
TGTGCCAGCAGCTCTAACGCGGGACTGGAGGGAGCCTACGAGCAGTACTTC,CASSSNAGLEGAYEQYF,TRBV7-6,-,few,TRBJ2-7
TGTGCCAGCAGTTTTAGTAGCGGGAGTAGGTCAGATACGCAGTATTTT,CASSFSSGSRSDTQYF,TRBV28,TRBD2,many,TRBJ2-3
TGTGCCAGCAGCCTACTTACAGGGTACTCTGGAAACACCATATATTTT,CASSLLTGYSGNTIYF,TRBV7-2,-,few,TRBJ1-3
TGCGCCAGCAGCCAAGATCGGGTGGGAAGGGGCCACGAGCAGTACTTC,CASSQDRVGRGHEQYF,TRBV4-3,-,many,TRBJ2-7
TGTGCCACCAGTGAGCCCTCACTAGCGGGGGGCTACAATGAGCAGTTCTTC,CATSEPSLAGGYNEQFF,TRBV24-1,TRBD2,-,TRBJ2-1
TGTGCCAGCAGTCCAGAGGGGACAGGGGTCACAGATACGCAGTATTTT,CASSPEGTGVTDTQYF,TRBV12-3/TRBV12-4,TRBD1,many,TRBJ2-3
TGCGCCAGCAGCTCGGGGACTTCGCAAGAGACCCAGTACTTC,CASSSGTSQETQYF,TRBV5-1,-,many,TRBJ2-5
TGTGCCAGCGGATCTAGCGGGAATTCGTACGAGCAGTACTTC,CASGSSGNSYEQYF,TRBV2,TRBD2,-,TRBJ2-7
TGTGCCAGCAGCTTAGCCGGGTGGCGCACTGAAGCTTTCTTT,CASSLAGWRTEAFF,TRBV7-2,-,many,TRBJ1-1
TGTGCCAGCAGCCCCCTCCATGGAGAGGCGAACACTGAAGCTTTCTTT,CASSPLHGEANTEAFF,TRBV9,-,many,TRBJ1-1
TGTGCCAGCTCACCGGGTCGAGTGTGGATCTATGGCTACACCTTC,CASSPGRVWIYGYTF,TRBV18,-,-,TRBJ1-2
TGCGCCAGCAGCTTGGATCCGGTGCGGGAGCACACAGATACGCAGTATTTT,CASSLDPVREHTDTQYF,TRBV5-1,TRBD2,few,TRBJ2-3